The clone carrying this TCR beta chain was counted a few times. This sample is drawn from a study of blood T cells in healthy people across ages. Combining a sample-barcoded 5' primer with a J-beta primer mix, a second PCR ran for roughly 7 to 12 cycles. Each CDR3 protein is one row after TCRdb ran MiXCR on the 5' RACE reads. The sample comprises approximately 830,000 distinct CDR3 sequences, around 62% of which are singletons, and around a quarter rests with the top ten. This TCR was sampled from a man aged 30 to 39 in good health. The sample taken for sequencing was blood.

CDR3 DNA: TGTGCCAGCAGCCTGAAGGGGCAGGGTATCTACGAGCAGTACTTC. Translated: CASSLKGQGIYEQYF. The chain uses TRBV4-2 and TRBJ2-7; possibly TRBD1 for D (5 bases). Trimming removed 4 bases from V and 3 bases from J, with 16 bases in between. The CDR3 sequence is 15 residues long. Germline lookup yields CDR1 LGHNA and CDR2 YNFKEQ.